This T cell receptor (beta chain) was sequenced in a study of shared clonotypes between healthy human individuals. This clone has only a few counts. Sequencing was at deep level. Assay used: immunoSEQ multiplex PCR; TCRdb lists only in-frame clones, some missing. The sample comprises a few hundred thousand clones, less than 80% of which are singletons, and approximately 12% rests with the top ten. The CDR3 has 15 residues. Germline loops: CDR1 SEHNR, CDR2 FQNEAQ (reference sequence). Losses at the gene ends were 1 base for V and 5 bases for J; bases not matched to a gene: 3. This receptor was obtained from a woman aged 40 to 55 in good health. Some clones in this sample may be carry-over from other donors' samples. The material sequenced was PBMCs. J is TRBJ2-2 and V is TRBV7-9; 8 bases agree with TRBD2. CDR3 sequence: CASSLDQRGTGELFF. CDR3 in DNA: TGTGCCAGCAGCTTAGATCAGCGGGGGACCGGGGAGCTGTTTTTT.